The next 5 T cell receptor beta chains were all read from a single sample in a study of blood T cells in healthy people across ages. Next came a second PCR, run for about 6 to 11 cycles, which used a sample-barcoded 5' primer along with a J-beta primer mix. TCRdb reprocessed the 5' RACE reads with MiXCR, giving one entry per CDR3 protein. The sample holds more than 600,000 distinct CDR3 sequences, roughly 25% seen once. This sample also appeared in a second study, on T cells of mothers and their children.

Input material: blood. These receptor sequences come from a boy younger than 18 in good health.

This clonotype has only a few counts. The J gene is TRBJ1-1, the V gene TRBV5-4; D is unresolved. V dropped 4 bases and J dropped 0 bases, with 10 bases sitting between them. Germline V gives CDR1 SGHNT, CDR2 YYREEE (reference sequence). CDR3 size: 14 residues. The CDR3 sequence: CASSPRGLNTEAFF. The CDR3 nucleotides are TGTGCCAGCAGCCCTCGTGGGTTGAACACTGAAGCTTTCTTT.

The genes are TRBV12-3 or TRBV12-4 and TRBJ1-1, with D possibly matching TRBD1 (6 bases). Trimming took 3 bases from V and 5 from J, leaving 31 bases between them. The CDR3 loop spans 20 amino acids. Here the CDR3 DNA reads TGTGCCAGCAGTTTGAACCCGACAGGCTGGCTGTTGGACTCGAGGACTGAAGCTTTCTTT. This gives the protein CASSLNPTGWLLDSRTEAFF.

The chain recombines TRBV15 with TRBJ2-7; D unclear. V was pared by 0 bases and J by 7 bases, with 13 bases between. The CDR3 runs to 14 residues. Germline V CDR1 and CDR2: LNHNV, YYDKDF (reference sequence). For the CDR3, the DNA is TGTGCCACCAGCAGAGATAGTACCGCGAGGGAGCAGTACTTC. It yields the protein CATSRDSTAREQYF.

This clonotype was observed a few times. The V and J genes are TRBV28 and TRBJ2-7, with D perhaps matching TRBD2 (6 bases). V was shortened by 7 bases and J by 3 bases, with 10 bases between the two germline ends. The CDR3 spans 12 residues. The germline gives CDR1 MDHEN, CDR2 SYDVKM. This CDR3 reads CASTMGGYEQYF. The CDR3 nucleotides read TGTGCCAGCACAATGGGGGGCTACGAGCAGTACTTC.

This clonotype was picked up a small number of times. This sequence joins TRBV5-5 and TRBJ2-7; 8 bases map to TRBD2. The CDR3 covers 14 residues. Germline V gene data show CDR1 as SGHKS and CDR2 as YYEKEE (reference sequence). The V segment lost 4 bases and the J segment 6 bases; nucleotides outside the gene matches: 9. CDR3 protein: CASSIGPAGAEQYF. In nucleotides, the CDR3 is TGTGCCAGCAGCATAGGACCAGCGGGAGCCGAGCAGTACTTC.